Listed here are 29 T cell receptor beta chains from one sample, sequenced in a study of OX40 agonist ivuxolimab in advanced cancers. Clones were sequenced by immunoSEQ multiplex PCR, and TCRdb holds only the in-frame ones, with some missing. Of more than 20,000 clones listed, 83% are singletons. Source: CD4+ or CD8+ T cells sorted from blood, taken in a trial of the OX40 agonist ivuxolimab. All receptors derive from an adult with an advanced solid tumor such as melanoma, head and neck, liver or kidney cancer.

The J gene is TRBJ2-5, the V gene TRBV20-1, with D unresolved. The V and J ends lost 1 base and 7 bases respectively, with 7 bases between them. The CDR3 is 11 residues long. Germline CDR1 DFQATT, CDR2 SNEGSKA (reference sequence). Here the CDR3 reads CSARVPPTQYF. CDR3 sequence (DNA): TGCAGTGCTAGAGTCCCCCCGACCCAGTACTTC.

The chain recombines TRBV19 with TRBJ1-3; D uncertain. V was trimmed by 7 bases and J by 0 bases, leaving 13 bases between them. Germline V CDR1 and CDR2: LNHDA, SQIVND (reference sequence). CDR3 length: 15 amino acids. This CDR3 reads CASTIVGYSGNTIYF. The CDR3 nucleotides are TGTGCCAGTACAATTGTCGGCTACTCTGGAAACACCATATATTTT.

J is TRBJ2-1 and V is TRBV19; 9 nucleotides match TRBD1. The CDR3 totals 15 residues. Trimming cost V 2 bases and J 5 bases; bases outside gene matches: 4. CDR1 is LNHDA and CDR2 is SQIVND in the germline V gene (reference sequence). The CDR3 loop is CASSILQGADNEQFF. The CDR3 region has the DNA TGTGCCAGTAGTATACTACAGGGGGCGGACAATGAGCAGTTCTTC.

The rearrangement links TRBV28 to TRBJ1-6; no reliable D call. Germline loops: CDR1 MDHEN, CDR2 SYDVKM. Trimming left V 3 bases short and J 0 bases short, with 6 bases between. The CDR3 has 15 residues. The CDR3 bases are TGTGCCAGCAGTTTGTGGGGCTCCTATAATTCACCCCTCCACTTT. Its protein product is CASSLWGSYNSPLHF.

The gene calls are TRBV19 and TRBJ1-5; unclear D gene. This CDR3 is 18 amino acids long. V lost 11 bases, J lost 0 bases, and 26 bases lay in between. Germline V gene sequence: CDR1 LNHDA, CDR2 SQIVND (reference sequence). CDR3 DNA: TGTGCCTCCCCCAAGTTCCGCATATACGCGTTTAGCAATCAGCCCCAGCATTTT. It translates to CASPKFRIYAFSNQPQHF.

This clone has a single count. CDR3 bases: TGTGCCAGTAGTCCCCTAGCGGGAGGACCCTACGAGCAGTACTTC. Its translation is CASSPLAGGPYEQYF. V usage is TRBV19 and J usage is TRBJ2-7; 11 nucleotides match TRBD2. Germline loops: CDR1 LNHDA, CDR2 SQIVND (reference sequence). Losses at the gene ends were 5 bases for V and 2 bases for J; bases not matched to a gene: 5. CDR3 length equals 15 residues.

V and J are TRBV28 and TRBJ2-5, with D hard to call. The CDR3 consists of 14 residues. The ends were cut back, 2 bases at V and 0 bases at J, with 7 bases in the middle. Per the germline V gene, CDR1 is MDHEN and CDR2 is SYDVKM. In DNA form, the CDR3 reads TGTGCCAGCAGTTTACGCCACAACCAAGAGACCCAGTACTTC. The encoded protein is CASSLRHNQETQYF.

J is TRBJ2-7 and V is TRBV27; D might be TRBD1 (5 bases). Trimming cost V 2 bases and J 4 bases, with 15 bases left between them. The CDR3 is 15 residues long. Germline V lookup: CDR1 MNHEY, CDR2 SMNVEV (reference sequence). CDR3 region: CASSLQGFLGYEQYF. The CDR3 nucleotides are TGTGCCAGCAGTTTACAGGGTTTTCTAGGGTACGAGCAGTACTTC.

The J gene is TRBJ1-2, the V gene TRBV20-1; D not certain. CDR1 is DFQATT, CDR2 SNEGSKA, per germline (reference sequence). This CDR3 spans 9 amino acids. Trimming removed 7 bases from V and 12 bases from J, with 12 bases in between. CDR3 coding DNA: TGCAGTGTGAGAGAAGTCGACACCTTC. Protein product: CSVREVDTF.

The chain uses TRBV19 and TRBJ2-3; the D gene could be TRBD1 or TRBD2 (5 bases each). The germline V and J ends were trimmed by 4 bases and 0 bases, with 11 bases remaining between them. This CDR3 is built from 15 residues. Germline V lookup: CDR1 LNHDA, CDR2 SQIVND (reference sequence). In DNA, the CDR3 is TGTGCCAGTAGTAGTGGGACGTATAGCACAGATACGCAGTATTTT. The encoded protein is CASSSGTYSTDTQYF.

V gene TRBV7-2 combines with J gene TRBJ2-6, with no clear D. The CDR3 is made up of 16 amino acids. Germline V gene sequence: CDR1 SGHTA, CDR2 FQGNSA. V was clipped by 6 bases and J by 0 bases, with 12 bases between them. The CDR3 loop is CASRLGAHSGANVLTF. DNA for the CDR3: TGTGCCAGCAGGCTAGGAGCCCACTCTGGGGCCAACGTCCTGACTTTC. Combining the CDR3 with reference TRBV7-2 and TRBJ2-6 gives the whole variable domain GAGVSQSPSNKVTEKGKDVELRCDPISGHTALYWYRQSLGQGLEFLIYFQGNSAPDKSGLPSDRFSAERTGGSVSTLTIQRTQQEDSAVYLCASRLGAHSGANVLTFGAGSRLTVL.

CDR3 bases: TGTGCCAGCGGCAGTAGCTCTGGAAACACCATATATTTT. This codes for CASGSSSGNTIYF. This chain links TRBV27 with TRBJ1-3, with D uncertain. Trimming stripped 8 bases from V and 0 bases from J, with 8 bases between. Germline V lookup: CDR1 MNHEY, CDR2 SMNVEV (reference sequence). This CDR3 has 13 residues.

This clone was detected only once. This chain connects TRBV5-1 to TRBJ2-3; D ambiguous. CDR1 SGHRS and CDR2 YFSETQ come from the germline V gene. The V end lost 0 bases, the J end lost 3 bases, and 8 bases lay between the germline ends. The CDR3 is 14 residues long. The CDR3 DNA reads TGCGCCAGCAGCTTGGAGCAGACTACAGATACGCAGTATTTT. Protein product: CASSLEQTTDTQYF.

The rearrangement links TRBV9 to TRBJ2-6; D call uncertain. The CDR3 length is 16 residues. Germline loops: CDR1 SGDLS, CDR2 YYNGEE. Trimming cost V 1 base and J 1 base, with 9 bases left between them. Here the CDR3 reads CASSVHGSSGANVLTF. DNA for the CDR3: TGTGCCAGCAGCGTACATGGATCGTCTGGGGCCAACGTCCTGACTTTC.

V and J are TRBV30 and TRBJ1-2, with D uncertain. The CDR3 runs 11 residues. Trimming took 5 bases from V and 4 from J, leaving 8 bases between them. The germline gives CDR1 GTSNPN, CDR2 SVGIG (reference sequence). Here the CDR3 reads CAWALGYGYTF. CDR3 in DNA: TGTGCCTGGGCCTTGGGCTATGGCTACACCTTC.

The chain links TRBV27 to TRBJ2-1; D unclear. The germline V gene has CDR1 MNHEY and CDR2 SMNVEV (reference sequence). The CDR3 sequence is 12 residues long. Trimming took off 7 bases at V and 3 bases at J, with 7 bases between the two ends. The CDR3 coding sequence is TGTGCCAGCAAAGGGATCTACAATGAGCAGTTCTTC. This translates into CASKGIYNEQFF.

The V and J genes are TRBV5-1 and TRBJ2-5, with 9 bases that match TRBD1. CDR3 size: 15 residues. The germline V gene has CDR1 SGHRS and CDR2 YFSETQ. Trimming cost V 4 bases and J 1 base; bases outside gene matches: 5. This CDR3 is CASSGGTGPQETQYF. The CDR3 bases are TGCGCCAGCAGCGGGGGGACAGGGCCCCAAGAGACCCAGTACTTC.

The rearrangement uses TRBV14 and TRBJ2-7; D is unresolved. CDR3 length: 13 amino acids. From germline, CDR1 is SGHDN and CDR2 FVKESK. With 1 base removed from V and 1 base from J, the gap between germline ends came to 5 bases. CDR3: CASSQGGSYEQYF. The DNA of the CDR3 is TGTGCCAGCAGCCAAGGGGGATCCTACGAGCAGTACTTC.

This clone was seen only once. The genes are TRBV6-1 and TRBJ2-7, with TRBD1 matching over 8 bases. The J segment lost 0 bases and the V segment lost 7 bases, leaving 5 bases of the junction unmatched. This CDR3 has 14 amino acids. Looked up from germline, CDR1 is MNHNS and CDR2 is SASEGT. In DNA form, the CDR3 reads TGTGCCAGCACCTACAGGGGGAGCTCCTACGAGCAGTACTTC. Protein product: CASTYRGSSYEQYF.

V usage is TRBV13 and J usage is TRBJ2-5, with TRBD1 matching over 10 bases. This CDR3 has 15 amino acids. The ends lost 4 bases at V and 1 base at J; junction bases unmatched: 3. Germline V gene lookup returns CDR1 PRHDT and CDR2 FYEKMQ (reference sequence). This CDR3 is CASSWTGGSQETQYF. The CDR3 region has the DNA TGTGCCAGCAGCTGGACAGGGGGGTCCCAAGAGACCCAGTACTTC. The full variable domain, its missing parts supplied by reference TRBV13 and TRBJ2-5, is AAGVIQSPRHLIKEKRETATLKCYPIPRHDTVYWYQQGPGQDPQFLISFYEKMQSDKGSIPDRFSAQQFSDYHSELNMSSLELGDSALYFCASSWTGGSQETQYFGPGTRLLVL.

The chain links TRBV5-7 to TRBJ1-2; D is perhaps TRBD1 (5 bases). TRBV5-7 is known as an ORF, though its function is uncertain. The CDR3 length is 14 residues. The V end was cut by 0 bases, the J end by 3 bases, with 9 bases between. Here the CDR3 DNA reads TGTGCCAGCAGCTTGGGGAGGGGTGACTATGGCTACACCTTC. It yields the protein CASSLGRGDYGYTF.

This sequence joins TRBV19 and TRBJ2-5, with D maybe TRBD1 (5 bases). Matching the DNA end better, TRBJ2-7 makes the J call doubtful. The germline gives CDR1 LNHDA, CDR2 SQIVND (reference sequence). This CDR3 is 13 amino acids long. CDR3 bases: TGTGCCAGTAGTCCAGACAGTTCCTACGAGCAGTACTTC. This sequence encodes CASSPDSSYEQYF.

V and J are TRBV9 and TRBJ2-7, with TRBD1 identical over 11 bases. Germline CDR1 is SGDLS and CDR2 is YYNGEE. V shed 2 bases, J shed 2 bases, and the junction held 3 bases outside the gene matches. The CDR3 length is 15 residues. CDR3 in amino acids: CASSVGQGATYEQYF. For the CDR3, the DNA is TGTGCCAGCAGCGTCGGACAGGGGGCGACCTACGAGCAGTACTTC.

The chain has TRBV28 and TRBJ2-2, with D perhaps matching TRBD1 (6 bases). Germline CDR1 MDHEN, CDR2 SYDVKM. This CDR3 region has 16 residues. The germline V and J ends were trimmed by 5 bases and 0 bases, with 13 bases remaining between them. The CDR3 loop is CASSEYRTANTGELFF. The DNA for the CDR3 is TGTGCCAGCAGTGAATACCGGACAGCGAACACCGGGGAGCTGTTTTTT.

The V gene is TRBV4-1, the J gene TRBJ2-7; 8 bases agree with TRBD1. Germline values: CDR1 MGHRA, CDR2 YSYEKL. This CDR3 is built from 14 residues. V lost 4 bases, J lost 3 bases, and 5 bases stayed unmatched. CDR3 loop: CASSPGQGNYEQYF. CDR3 in DNA: TGCGCCAGCAGCCCTGGACAGGGAAACTACGAGCAGTACTTC.

The chain recombines TRBV30 with TRBJ2-1, with D unclear. CDR3 length equals 13 residues. The V end was cut by 2 bases, the J end by 8 bases, with 13 bases between. Germline assignment: CDR1 GTSNPN and CDR2 SVGIG (reference sequence). CDR3 in amino acids: CAWSMTSVDEQFF. CDR3 nucleotides: TGTGCCTGGAGTATGACTTCTGTGGATGAGCAGTTCTTC.

This rearrangement joins TRBV27 to TRBJ1-2; D is possibly TRBD1 (6 bases). V dropped 5 bases and J dropped 3 bases, with 13 bases sitting between them. Germline CDR1 and CDR2: MNHEY and SMNVEV (reference sequence). This CDR3 contains 14 residues. Written as DNA, the CDR3 is TGTGCCAGCAGTATTGGACAGAACTACTATGGCTACACCTTC. Protein: CASSIGQNYYGYTF.

The gene calls are TRBV19 and TRBJ2-1, with a possible D match to TRBD2 (6 bases). The CDR3 loop spans 14 amino acids. Germline CDR1 LNHDA, CDR2 SQIVND (reference sequence). Trimming left V 2 bases short and J 5 bases short, with 10 bases between. The CDR3 DNA reads TGTGCCAGTAGTATACTCGGGGGTGACAATGAGCAGTTCTTC. Protein product: CASSILGGDNEQFF.

V usage is TRBV29-1 and J usage is TRBJ1-1; possible D gene TRBD1, 5 bases. In germline, CDR1 is SQVTM, CDR2 ANQGSEA. The CDR3 totals 11 residues. Trimming took 4 bases from V and 7 from J, leaving 10 bases between them. The CDR3 region is CSVAQGYEAFF. The CDR3, as DNA: TGCAGCGTTGCTCAGGGATATGAAGCTTTCTTT.